Below, one T cell receptor (beta chain) is given with its context. The data stem from a study of Ad26.COV2.S vaccination and SARS-CoV-2 variants. On the study more broadly: Among those in the COV1001 Ad26.COV2.S trial arm was the donor.

The treatment is: 15 to 20 received Ad26.COV2.S at low or high dose, single or two shots; several received placebo; per-sample allocation not given. Sampling took place 63 days after the first vaccine or placebo injection. Libraries were prepared by immunoSEQ multiplex PCR; TCRdb keeps only in-frame clonotypes and omits some of them. The sample shows some 520,000 clones, around 85% of them seen only once. This CDR3 spans 14 amino acids. The V gene's germline CDR1 is SGHTA and CDR2 FQGNSA. The V end lost 1 base, the J end lost 9 bases, and 15 bases lay between the germline ends. This receptor was taken from a person aged 18-60 years who received the Ad26.COV2.S COVID-19 vaccine or a placebo. The chain recombines TRBV7-2 with TRBJ2-5; tentatively, D is TRBD2 (6 bases). The sequencing used peripheral blood, collected in a trial of Ad26.COV2.S vaccine versus placebo. The CDR3 DNA follows: TGTGCCAGCAGCTTAGATAGCGGCCCCGGGGCCCAGTACTTC. It yields the protein CASSLDSGPGAQYF.